This passage covers 25 T cell receptor beta chains from one sample sequenced in a study of PD-1 blockade in classical Hodgkin lymphoma. TCRdb's copy holds only in-frame clones and misses some; the assay was immunoSEQ multiplex PCR. This table holds roughly 28,000 clones, about four fifths found once. The sample's time point: cycle 4 day 1 (C4D1), after 6 weeks of nivolumab. Every patient relapsed after autologous stem cell transplantation, and brentuximab vedotin exposure varied. Sequencing was performed on peripheral blood mononuclear cells (PBMCs), taken before the fourth cycle of nivolumab. These receptors all come from a human donor with classical Hodgkin lymphoma.

This chain joins TRBV4-1 and TRBJ2-3; 10 bases are a match to TRBD2. This CDR3 has 16 residues. V gave up 2 bases and J gave up 1 base; unmatched junction bases: 3. Germline V gene lookup returns CDR1 MGHRA and CDR2 YSYEKL. The CDR3 coding sequence is TGCGCCAGCAGCCAAACCCTAGCGGGGGGCACAGATACGCAGTATTTT. Translating it yields CASSQTLAGGTDTQYF.

This clone has only one observation. The chain recombines TRBV5-5 with TRBJ2-5; possible D gene TRBD2, 5 bases. CDR3 size: 16 residues. Trimming left V 0 bases short and J 5 bases short, with 17 bases between. Per the germline V gene, CDR1 is SGHKS and CDR2 is YYEKEE (reference sequence). The CDR3 nucleotides are TGTGCCAGCAGCTTGGGAGGCGCGAGACCGGGGGAGACCCAGTACTTC. This codes for CASSLGGARPGETQYF.

The chain couples TRBV4-2 to TRBJ2-3; TRBD1 or TRBD2 may be the D gene (5 bases each). The V end was cut by 0 bases, the J end by 1 base, with 11 bases between. This CDR3 has 16 amino acids. Germline CDR1 reads LGHNA; CDR2 reads YNFKEQ. In nucleotides, the CDR3 is TGTGCCAGCAGCCAAGATCTGGGGGTGGGCACAGATACGCAGTATTTT. This gives the protein CASSQDLGVGTDTQYF.

The chain links TRBV10-3 to TRBJ2-5; 8 bases are shared with TRBD1. V shed 7 bases, J shed 5 bases, and the junction held 6 bases outside the gene matches. The CDR3 covers 13 residues. CDR1 is ENHRY and CDR2 is SYGVKD in the germline V gene. CDR3 bases: TGTGCCATCAAGGGGACAGGTGAGGAGACCCAGTACTTC. Translating it yields CAIKGTGEETQYF.

This chain links TRBV5-1 with TRBJ1-2; possible D gene TRBD1, 6 bases. This CDR3 is 14 amino acids long. Germline V gene sequence: CDR1 SGHRS, CDR2 YFSETQ. V was cut by 3 bases and J by 5 bases, with 14 bases left in between. CDR3 DNA sequence: TGCGCCAGCAGCTCGGACAGAACAAAATATGGCTACACCTTC. It encodes CASSSDRTKYGYTF.

The chain combines TRBV5-4 with TRBJ1-1; D is possibly TRBD1 (5 bases). CDR3 length: 18 amino acids. Germline V lookup: CDR1 SGHNT, CDR2 YYREEE (reference sequence). V gave up 4 bases and J gave up 1 base, with 23 bases separating them. The CDR3 nucleotides are TGTGCCAGCAGCCAGACCTACGGTGGGGCGGCTAAGAACACTGAAGCTTTCTTT. Its protein is CASSQTYGGAAKNTEAFF.

The V gene is TRBV2, the J gene TRBJ2-1, with D unresolved. The germline CDR1 and CDR2 sequences are SNHLY and FYNNEI. This CDR3 comprises 12 residues. Trimming took off 6 bases at V and 7 bases at J, with 10 bases between the two ends. The CDR3 reads CASSPDTNEQFF. The CDR3 region has the DNA TGTGCCAGCAGCCCCGACACAAATGAGCAGTTCTTC.

The V call is TRBV27, the J call TRBJ2-3, with TRBD1 matching over 7 bases. CDR1 is MNHEY and CDR2 is SMNVEV in the germline V gene (reference sequence). The V and J ends lost 4 bases and 4 bases, in that order; junction bases with no gene match: 8. This CDR3 has 15 residues. This CDR3 is CASSSYSQGADTQYF. DNA for the CDR3: TGTGCCAGCAGTTCGTATTCCCAGGGGGCAGATACGCAGTATTTT.

This CDR3 is CASSLGGQLKGYGYTF. For the CDR3, the DNA is TGTGCCAGCAGTTTAGGCGGACAGTTGAAGGGCTATGGCTACACCTTC. J is TRBJ1-2 and V is TRBV28, with D possibly being TRBD1 (6 bases). The V gene lost 2 bases and the J gene lost 4 bases, with 17 bases spanning the gap. This CDR3 region has 16 residues. Looked up from germline, CDR1 is MDHEN and CDR2 is SYDVKM.

The V and J genes are TRBV2 and TRBJ2-4, with a tentative D call TRBD2 (5 bases). The V end was cut by 2 bases, the J end by 4 bases, with 12 bases between. Per the germline V gene, CDR1 is SNHLY and CDR2 is FYNNEI. The CDR3 is 15 amino acids. CDR3 loop: CASSEYWIAKNIQYF. CDR3 nucleotides: TGTGCCAGCAGTGAATACTGGATAGCGAAAAACATTCAGTACTTC.

The chain combines TRBV5-1 with TRBJ2-1; D may match TRBD1 or TRBD2 (5 bases each). V dropped 3 bases and J dropped 6 bases, with 13 bases sitting between them. The CDR3 loop spans 14 amino acids. Per germline, CDR1 SGHRS and CDR2 YFSETQ. This CDR3 reads CASSYEGISNEQFF. Here the CDR3 DNA reads TGCGCCAGCAGCTACGAGGGGATTTCCAATGAGCAGTTCTTC.

The V call is TRBV27, the J call TRBJ1-3; D remains ambiguous. Germline assignment: CDR1 MNHEY and CDR2 SMNVEV (reference sequence). CDR3 length: 12 residues. With 8 bases removed from V and 3 bases from J, the gap between germline ends came to 8 bases. The CDR3 loop is CASGFGGNTIYF. CDR3 nucleotides: TGTGCCAGCGGATTCGGTGGAAACACCATATATTTT.

The J gene is TRBJ2-1, the V gene TRBV5-8; 12 nucleotides line up with TRBD2. Trimming cost V 5 bases and J 8 bases; bases outside gene matches: 11. Germline values: CDR1 SGHTS, CDR2 YDEGEE. This CDR3 contains 16 residues. CDR3 bases: TGTGCCAGCAGTCCTCTAGCGGGGGGGGGTTTCGATGAGCAGTTCTTC. Its protein is CASSPLAGGGFDEQFF.

This chain connects TRBV15 to TRBJ2-5, with D perhaps given as TRBD1 or TRBD2 (6 bases each). The CDR3 has 15 amino acids. Germline V gene data show CDR1 as LNHNV and CDR2 as YYDKDF (reference sequence). The V end lost 4 bases, the J end lost 2 bases, and 14 bases lay between the germline ends. CDR3 DNA sequence: TGTGCCACCAGCAAACTTCGGGGGCCTCAAGAGACCCAGTACTTC. Its protein product is CATSKLRGPQETQYF.

The J gene is TRBJ1-1, the V gene TRBV5-4, with a tentative D call TRBD1 (5 bases). CDR3 length: 14 residues. The V and J ends lost 0 bases and 4 bases respectively, with 10 bases between them. Germline V lookup: CDR1 SGHNT, CDR2 YYREEE (reference sequence). The DNA for the CDR3 is TGTGCCAGCAGCTTGGGTTCTGGGGGCACTGAAGCTTTCTTT. It translates to CASSLGSGGTEAFF.

This chain uses TRBV5-1 with TRBJ2-7, with 11 bases fitting TRBD1. The CDR3 spans 15 residues. J was trimmed by 4 bases and V by 4 bases; bases with no gene match: 7. In germline, CDR1 is SGHRS, CDR2 YFSETQ. The CDR3 bases are TGCGCCAGCAGCGCGGGACAGGGGGTCATATACGAGCAGTACTTC. Encoded protein: CASSAGQGVIYEQYF.

The chain links TRBV5-1 to TRBJ1-2; 10 bases fit TRBD1. The CDR3 is 15 amino acids. Germline CDR1 reads SGHRS; CDR2 reads YFSETQ. V lost 4 bases and J lost 6; bases outside the gene matches: 9. The CDR3 nucleotides are TGCGCCAGCAGCCCGGCTGGGACAGGGGTGAATGGCTACACCTTC. Protein product: CASSPAGTGVNGYTF.

This sequence joins TRBV9 and TRBJ2-2, with 11 nucleotides matching TRBD1. Losses at the gene ends were 7 bases for V and 4 bases for J; bases not matched to a gene: 3. Looked up from germline, CDR1 is SGDLS and CDR2 is YYNGEE. The CDR3 runs to 14 residues. This chain's CDR3 is CASRGQGGTGELFF. In DNA, the CDR3 is TGTGCCAGCCGGGGACAGGGGGGCACCGGGGAGCTGTTTTTT. The whole variable domain, remainder taken from reference TRBV9 and TRBJ2-2, is DSGVTQTPKHLITATGQRVTLRCSPRSGDLSVYWYQQSLDQGLQFLIQYYNGEERAKGNILERFSAQQFPDLHSELNLSSLELGDSALYFCASRGQGGTGELFFGEGSRLTVL.

This clone was detected a few times. The chain couples TRBV9 to TRBJ1-6; D not certain. V shed 5 bases and J shed 10 bases, with 13 bases lying between them. This CDR3 region has 13 residues. Germline V gene sequence: CDR1 SGDLS, CDR2 YYNGEE. The CDR3 nucleotides are TGTGCCAGCAGTCCCGGGGTCCAATCACCCCTCCACTTT. Protein sequence: CASSPGVQSPLHF.

The rearrangement joins TRBV5-1 to TRBJ2-6, with D perhaps matching TRBD1 or TRBD2 (7 bases each). The CDR3 loop spans 18 amino acids. V was shortened by 4 bases and J by 0 bases, with 17 bases between the two germline ends. Germline loops: CDR1 SGHRS, CDR2 YFSETQ. The chain's CDR3 is CASSPRQGGSSGANVLTF. The CDR3 bases are TGCGCCAGCAGCCCCCGACAGGGAGGGAGCTCTGGGGCCAACGTCCTGACTTTC.

With respect to this clone: Other DNA sequences within the sample encode an identical CDR3. This chain connects TRBV5-4 to TRBJ2-7; D may correspond to TRBD1 or TRBD2 (5 bases each). Per germline, CDR1 SGHNT and CDR2 YYREEE (reference sequence). This CDR3 has 14 residues. V was pared by 3 bases and J by 0 bases, with 10 bases between. CDR3 nucleotides: TGTGCCAGCAGCTCGGGACGGCACTCCTACGAGCAGTACTTC. It codes for CASSSGRHSYEQYF.

The chain joins TRBV4-2 to TRBJ1-1; D ambiguous. CDR3 size: 15 residues. Per the germline V gene, CDR1 is LGHNA and CDR2 is YNFKEQ. V was trimmed by 0 bases and J by 1 base, leaving 9 bases between them. DNA of the CDR3: TGTGCCAGCAGCCAAGATCTCGGGCAGAACACTGAAGCTTTCTTT. Its protein product is CASSQDLGQNTEAFF.

The gene calls are TRBV20-1 and TRBJ2-7, with D unresolved. This CDR3 is 11 amino acids long. CDR1 is DFQATT and CDR2 is SNEGSKA in the germline V gene (reference sequence). Deletions cut 0 bases from V and 3 bases from J, with 3 bases between. This CDR3 is CSARDYYEQYF. The CDR3 region has the DNA TGCAGTGCTAGAGATTACTACGAGCAGTACTTC.

The chain employs TRBV4-2 and TRBJ2-5, with 8 bases fitting TRBD2. Germline CDR1 is LGHNA and CDR2 is YNFKEQ. There are 17 residues in the CDR3. Trimming removed 2 bases from V and 3 bases from J; junction bases left unmatched: 11. The CDR3 loop reads CASSQPRSGGHEETQYF. The CDR3 DNA reads as TGTGCCAGCAGCCAACCAAGAAGCGGGGGCCACGAAGAGACCCAGTACTTC.

J is TRBJ1-2 and V is TRBV12-5; unclear D gene. CDR3 length: 17 amino acids. V dropped 0 bases and J dropped 2 bases, with 16 bases sitting between them. CDR1 is LGHNT and CDR2 is FRNRAP in the germline V gene. CDR3 nucleotide sequence: TGTGCTAGTGGTTTGGTATTGAACAGCGAAACGAACTATGGCTACACCTTC. The encoded protein is CASGLVLNSETNYGYTF.